Described below is a single T cell receptor (beta chain) sequence and its context. These data come from a study of blood T cell repertoires in COVID-19. Overall study context: PBMCs, B-cell-depleted T cells, or T cells provided the cDNA or gDNA that made up the material.

The CDR3 has 15 amino acids. V lost 7 bases and J lost 6; bases outside the gene matches: 11. Germline V lookup: CDR1 SEHNR, CDR2 FQNEAQ (reference sequence). Methods used by the authors: From reference gene primer amplification, estimates of nucleated cell counts were derived. The assay was immunoSEQ multiplex PCR, and TCRdb's table has in-frame clones only and misses some. V, J and clone size are taken as reported in that table, and D and trimming were inferred from the DNA itself. This table holds fewer than 85,000 clones, more than 70% found once. The sequence was collected from a woman in her sixties with acute or convalescent COVID-19. The chain joins TRBV7-9 to TRBJ1-2, with 10 bases matching TRBD1. Sequenced sample: peripheral blood. Here the CDR3 reads CASTKRSGTGDGYTF. CDR3 bases: TGTGCCAGCACCAAAAGATCCGGGACAGGGGATGGCTACACCTTC. Variable domain in full (rest from reference TRBV7-9 and TRBJ1-2): DTGVSQNPRHKITKRGQNVTFRCDPISEHNRLYWYRQTLGQGPEFLTYFQNEAQLEKSRLLSDRFSAERPKGSFSTLEIQRTEQGDSAMYLCASTKRSGTGDGYTFGSGTRLTVV.